Listed below are T cell receptor beta chains from one sample, sequenced in a study of blood T cell repertoires in COVID-19. Repertoires were generated with immunoSEQ multiplex PCR, while TCRdb's copy carries only in-frame clones and drops some. This sample has approximately 180,000 clones, with around 85% found just once. The sample was peripheral blood. Receptors originate from a person aged 70 to 85 with COVID-19, enrolled during active disease. Both conserved end residues are part of each CDR3. The order of the fields is CDR3 protein, CDR3 DNA, V gene, clone size, J gene, D gene. A D gene is named only where the DNA matches it firmly. The size of a clone is reported for some rows only, either as once, few or many, or as a class for expanded clones.

cdr3_aa: CASGGGDSPLHF
cdr3_nt: TGTGCCAGCGGCGGGGGGGATTCACCCCTCCACTTT
v_call: TRBV28
clone_size: once
j_call: TRBJ1-6
d_call: NA

cdr3_aa: CASSLEGTSGVKIYNEQFF
cdr3_nt: TGTGCCAGCAGCTTAGAAGGGACTAGCGGGGTGAAAATCTACAATGAGCAGTTCTTC
v_call: TRBV11-2
clone_size: NA
j_call: TRBJ2-1
d_call: TRBD2

cdr3_aa: CASSAPPQGNNEQYF
cdr3_nt: TGTGCCAGCAGCGCCCCGCCCCAGGGAAACAACGAGCAGTACTTC
v_call: TRBV7-2
clone_size: NA
j_call: TRBJ2-7
d_call: NA

cdr3_aa: CASSAQMNTEAFF
cdr3_nt: TGTGCCAGCAGCGCCCAGATGAACACTGAAGCTTTCTTT
v_call: TRBV9
clone_size: NA
j_call: TRBJ1-1
d_call: NA

cdr3_aa: CASSSQGLSAEAFF
cdr3_nt: TGCGCCAGCAGCTCACAGGGGCTGTCTGCTGAAGCTTTCTTT
v_call: TRBV5-1
clone_size: NA
j_call: TRBJ1-1
d_call: TRBD1

cdr3_aa: CASSLVEANTEAFF
cdr3_nt: TGTGCCAGCAGCTTAGTTGAAGCGAACACTGAAGCTTTCTTT
v_call: TRBV7-2
clone_size: NA
j_call: TRBJ1-1
d_call: NA

cdr3_aa: CASKGHNTDTQYF
cdr3_nt: TGTGCCAGTAAGGGACACAACACAGATACGCAGTATTTT
v_call: TRBV19
clone_size: once
j_call: TRBJ2-3
d_call: NA

cdr3_aa: CASSQGLQSNQPQHF
cdr3_nt: TGTGCCAGCTCACAGGGGCTTCAATCAAATCAGCCCCAGCATTTT
v_call: TRBV18
clone_size: NA
j_call: TRBJ1-5
d_call: NA

cdr3_aa: CAITRDRSNQPQHF
cdr3_nt: TGTGCCATCACCCGGGACAGATCCAATCAGCCCCAGCATTTT
v_call: TRBV10-3
clone_size: NA
j_call: TRBJ1-5
d_call: TRBD1

cdr3_aa: CASSYSGDRGDYGYTF
cdr3_nt: TGTGCCAGCAGTTATTCCGGGGACAGGGGTGACTATGGCTACACCTTC
v_call: TRBV6-5
clone_size: NA
j_call: TRBJ1-2
d_call: TRBD1

cdr3_aa: CSVGREGPDPMGEQFF
cdr3_nt: TGCAGCGTTGGCCGGGAAGGGCCCGATCCCATGGGTGAGCAGTTCTTC
v_call: TRBV29-1
clone_size: NA
j_call: TRBJ2-1
d_call: NA

cdr3_aa: CASSPAGVLRNEQFF
cdr3_nt: TGTGCCAGCTCACCCGCAGGGGTTCTACGCAATGAGCAGTTCTTC
v_call: TRBV18
clone_size: once
j_call: TRBJ2-1
d_call: NA

cdr3_aa: CASSYTSGKRGTDTQYF
cdr3_nt: TGTGCCAGCAGCTATACTAGCGGGAAGAGGGGCACAGATACGCAGTATTTT
v_call: TRBV7-8
clone_size: few
j_call: TRBJ2-3
d_call: TRBD2

cdr3_aa: CASSVGEVVGLPTDTQYF
cdr3_nt: TGTGCCAGCAGCGTAGGGGAGGTGGTTGGACTCCCGACCGATACGCAGTATTTT
v_call: TRBV9
clone_size: NA
j_call: TRBJ2-3
d_call: NA

cdr3_aa: CAWSGNRGRRQPQHF
cdr3_nt: TGTGCCTGGAGTGGAAACAGGGGGCGTCGGCAGCCCCAGCATTTT
v_call: TRBV30
clone_size: NA
j_call: TRBJ1-5
d_call: TRBD1

cdr3_aa: CASSQGVAANTGELFF
cdr3_nt: TGTGCCAGCAGCCAAGGGGTAGCGGCGAACACCGGGGAGCTGTTTTTT
v_call: TRBV3-1/TRBV3-2
clone_size: NA
j_call: TRBJ2-2
d_call: NA

cdr3_aa: CASSWRGTGDNEQFF
cdr3_nt: TGTGCCAGCAGCTGGCGTGGGACAGGGGACAATGAGCAGTTCTTC
v_call: TRBV5-6
clone_size: NA
j_call: TRBJ2-1
d_call: TRBD1

cdr3_aa: CASSEVRTSAEQYF
cdr3_nt: TGTGCCAGCAGTGAAGTAAGGACTAGCGCCGAGCAGTACTTC
v_call: TRBV2
clone_size: NA
j_call: TRBJ2-7
d_call: TRBD2

cdr3_aa: CAWSVRQGARQPQHF
cdr3_nt: TGTGCCTGGAGTGTACGGCAGGGGGCACGGCAGCCCCAGCATTTT
v_call: TRBV30
clone_size: NA
j_call: TRBJ1-5
d_call: TRBD1

cdr3_aa: CASSYSRQGSDEQFF
cdr3_nt: TGTGCCAGCAGCTACTCAAGACAGGGAAGTGATGAGCAGTTCTTC
v_call: TRBV7-2
clone_size: NA
j_call: TRBJ2-1
d_call: TRBD1

cdr3_aa: CASSLGTDSSTDTQYF
cdr3_nt: TGTGCCAGCAGTTTGGGGACAGACTCTAGCACAGATACGCAGTATTTT
v_call: TRBV28
clone_size: NA
j_call: TRBJ2-3
d_call: TRBD1

cdr3_aa: CASSTRLRGTNTGELFF
cdr3_nt: TGTGCCAGCAGTACCCGACTTAGGGGGACAAACACCGGGGAGCTGTTTTTT
v_call: TRBV28
clone_size: NA
j_call: TRBJ2-2
d_call: NA

cdr3_aa: CASSRGRGRNQRRDTQYF
cdr3_nt: TGTGCCAGCAGCCGGGGACGGGGGAGGAACCAGAGGAGAGATACGCAGTATTTT
v_call: TRBV7-2
clone_size: NA
j_call: TRBJ2-3
d_call: NA

cdr3_aa: CAWTDPGTGLGTEAFF
cdr3_nt: TGTGCCTGGACCGACCCGGGGACAGGGTTGGGCACTGAAGCTTTCTTT
v_call: TRBV30
clone_size: few
j_call: TRBJ1-1
d_call: TRBD1

cdr3_aa: CASEKDTEAFF
cdr3_nt: TGTGCCAGCGAGAAGGACACGGAAGCTTTCTTT
v_call: TRBV7-3
clone_size: NA
j_call: TRBJ1-1
d_call: NA

cdr3_aa: CASSYTLNYYEQYF
cdr3_nt: TGTGCCAGCAGTTACACTTTGAACTACTACGAGCAGTACTTC
v_call: TRBV6-2/TRBV6-3
clone_size: once
j_call: TRBJ2-7
d_call: NA

cdr3_aa: CASSTLQTLSSSPLHF
cdr3_nt: TGTGCCAGCAGCACCCTACAGACCCTAAGTAGTTCACCCCTCCACTTT
v_call: TRBV21-1
clone_size: NA
j_call: TRBJ1-6
d_call: NA

cdr3_aa: CASSLIRDYNEQFF
cdr3_nt: TGTGCCAGCAGCTTAATTAGAGACTACAATGAGCAGTTCTTC
v_call: TRBV7-2
clone_size: few
j_call: TRBJ2-1
d_call: NA

cdr3_aa: CASSVGQAGEQFF
cdr3_nt: TGTGCCAGTAGTGTCGGACAGGCGGGCGAGCAGTTCTTC
v_call: TRBV19
clone_size: NA
j_call: TRBJ2-1
d_call: TRBD1

cdr3_aa: CASFSGGAGNNEQFF
cdr3_nt: TGTGCCAGCTTTTCGGGGGGGGCCGGGAACAATGAGCAGTTCTTC
v_call: TRBV6-5
clone_size: NA
j_call: TRBJ2-1
d_call: TRBD2

cdr3_aa: CASSLGPGSNQPQHF
cdr3_nt: TGCGCCAGCAGCTTGGGTCCGGGTAGCAATCAGCCCCAGCATTTT
v_call: TRBV5-1
clone_size: NA
j_call: TRBJ1-5
d_call: NA

cdr3_aa: CASSWGQGPNQPQHF
cdr3_nt: TGTGCCAGCAGCTGGGGACAGGGCCCTAATCAGCCCCAGCATTTT
v_call: TRBV7-2
clone_size: NA
j_call: TRBJ1-5
d_call: TRBD1

cdr3_aa: CASSERDRARGGYTF
cdr3_nt: TGTGCCAGCAGTGAGCGGGACAGGGCTCGTGGTGGCTACACCTTC
v_call: TRBV2
clone_size: NA
j_call: TRBJ1-2
d_call: TRBD1

cdr3_aa: CASSPGLFSPQSGELFF
cdr3_nt: TGTGCCAGCAGTCCCGGACTGTTCAGCCCCCAATCCGGGGAGCTGTTTTTT
v_call: TRBV6-6
clone_size: few
j_call: TRBJ2-2
d_call: NA

cdr3_aa: CASGDRVGQPQHF
cdr3_nt: TGTGCCAGCGGGGACAGGGTGGGCCAGCCCCAGCATTTT
v_call: TRBV28
clone_size: NA
j_call: TRBJ1-5
d_call: TRBD1

cdr3_aa: CASKAGQETQYF
cdr3_nt: TGCGCCAGCAAGGCAGGGCAAGAGACCCAGTACTTC
v_call: TRBV10-2
clone_size: NA
j_call: TRBJ2-5
d_call: NA

cdr3_aa: CASSPSAGGQGRLFF
cdr3_nt: TGTGCCAGCAGCCCCTCTGCGGGGGGGCAGGGTAGACTGTTTTTT
v_call: TRBV7-9
clone_size: NA
j_call: TRBJ1-4
d_call: NA

cdr3_aa: CALESGSTFVGGRSPLHF
cdr3_nt: TGTGCCCTGGAGTCGGGGAGTACATTCGTGGGGGGGCGTTCACCCCTCCACTTT
v_call: TRBV30
clone_size: NA
j_call: TRBJ1-6
d_call: NA

cdr3_aa: CASINRGNTGELFF
cdr3_nt: TGTGCCAGCATAAACAGGGGTAACACCGGGGAGCTGTTTTTT
v_call: TRBV6-5
clone_size: NA
j_call: TRBJ2-2
d_call: TRBD1

cdr3_aa: CASSFDRGAYEQYF
cdr3_nt: TGTGCCAGCAGCTTCGACAGGGGGGCCTACGAGCAGTACTTC
v_call: TRBV7-2
clone_size: few
j_call: TRBJ2-7
d_call: TRBD1

cdr3_aa: CASGSGRMQYF
cdr3_nt: TGTGCCAGCGGCTCAGGGAGGATGCAGTACTTC
v_call: TRBV3-1/TRBV3-2
clone_size: NA
j_call: TRBJ2-7
d_call: NA

cdr3_aa: CASSPTPGADSPLHF
cdr3_nt: TGTGCCAGCTCACCCACTCCAGGGGCGGATTCACCCCTCCACTTT
v_call: TRBV18
clone_size: NA
j_call: TRBJ1-6
d_call: NA

cdr3_aa: CASSLGTGREKLFF
cdr3_nt: TGCGCCAGCAGCTTAGGGACAGGTCGAGAAAAACTGTTTTTT
v_call: TRBV5-1
clone_size: NA
j_call: TRBJ1-4
d_call: TRBD1

cdr3_aa: CASSLGTSGIETQYF
cdr3_nt: TGTGCCAGCAGTTTGGGGACGAGCGGGATAGAGACCCAGTACTTC
v_call: TRBV28
clone_size: NA
j_call: TRBJ2-5
d_call: TRBD2

cdr3_aa: CASSSDRGPYEQYF
cdr3_nt: TGTGCCAGCAGTTCCGACAGGGGGCCCTACGAGCAGTACTTC
v_call: TRBV5-5
clone_size: few
j_call: TRBJ2-7
d_call: TRBD1

cdr3_aa: CASSLAGGRTYEQYF
cdr3_nt: TGTGCCAGCAGCTTGGCAGGGGGTAGGACCTACGAGCAGTACTTC
v_call: TRBV5-4
clone_size: few
j_call: TRBJ2-7
d_call: TRBD1

cdr3_aa: CASSARANTGELFF
cdr3_nt: TGTGCCAGTAGTGCCCGGGCGAACACCGGGGAGCTGTTTTTT
v_call: TRBV19
clone_size: once
j_call: TRBJ2-2
d_call: NA

cdr3_aa: CASSVVAWRGSSYNEQFF
cdr3_nt: TGTGCCAGCAGCGTAGTGGCATGGAGGGGCTCCTCCTACAATGAGCAGTTCTTC
v_call: TRBV9
clone_size: NA
j_call: TRBJ2-1
d_call: NA

cdr3_aa: CASSTGWSSYEQYF
cdr3_nt: TGTGCCAGCAGTACAGGGTGGAGCTCCTACGAGCAGTACTTC
v_call: TRBV6-5
clone_size: few
j_call: TRBJ2-7
d_call: NA

cdr3_aa: CSVKTGTSGSVPGELFF
cdr3_nt: TGCAGCGTTAAAACGGGGACTAGCGGGAGTGTACCCGGGGAGCTGTTTTTT
v_call: TRBV29-1
clone_size: NA
j_call: TRBJ2-2
d_call: TRBD2

cdr3_aa: CASSARTGNGASYNSPLHF
cdr3_nt: TGTGCCAGCAGCGCTAGGACAGGGAATGGCGCTTCCTATAATTCACCCCTCCACTTT
v_call: TRBV9
clone_size: NA
j_call: TRBJ1-6
d_call: TRBD1

cdr3_aa: CASSNEPSGANVLTF
cdr3_nt: TGTGCCAGCAGTAACGAGCCCTCTGGGGCCAACGTCCTGACTTTC
v_call: TRBV6-5
clone_size: NA
j_call: TRBJ2-6
d_call: NA

cdr3_aa: CASSPHGGDTEAFF
cdr3_nt: TGTGCCAGCAGCCCCCACGGGGGGGACACTGAAGCTTTCTTT
v_call: TRBV6-6
clone_size: NA
j_call: TRBJ1-1
d_call: NA

cdr3_aa: CASSPWSSSYNSPLHF
cdr3_nt: TGTGCCAGCAGCCCGTGGTCCAGCTCCTATAATTCACCCCTCCACTTT
v_call: TRBV7-2
clone_size: NA
j_call: TRBJ1-6
d_call: NA

cdr3_aa: CASSPGGWTDTQYF
cdr3_nt: TGCGCCAGCAGCCCCGGGGGTTGGACAGATACGCAGTATTTT
v_call: TRBV5-1
clone_size: NA
j_call: TRBJ2-3
d_call: NA

cdr3_aa: CASSREGPRTDTQYF
cdr3_nt: TGTGCCAGCAGCCGGGAGGGGCCTCGCACAGATACGCAGTATTTT
v_call: TRBV14
clone_size: NA
j_call: TRBJ2-3
d_call: TRBD2

cdr3_aa: CSVGSAKTQYF
cdr3_nt: TGCAGCGTTGGTAGCGCAAAGACCCAGTACTTC
v_call: TRBV29-1
clone_size: NA
j_call: TRBJ2-5
d_call: NA

cdr3_aa: CASSLTGQSYNEQFF
cdr3_nt: TGTGCCAGCAGCTTAACGGGACAGAGCTACAATGAGCAGTTCTTC
v_call: TRBV7-2
clone_size: NA
j_call: TRBJ2-1
d_call: TRBD1